This TCR beta chain was captured by sequencing in a study of T-cell reconstitution after alpha-beta-depleted transplantation in children. Preparing the TCRbeta library involved the use of unique molecular identifiers. Via MiXCR, TCRdb re-called the PCR reads, giving one row per CDR3 protein. The repertoire holds 180,000 or so distinct CDR3 sequences, with around 5.9% as singletons. Germline trimming cut 4 bases from V and 3 bases from J; bases unmatched to any gene: 5. The CDR3 spans 15 residues. The germline V gene encodes CDR1 SQVTM and CDR2 ANQGSEA. Study-level findings and limits: For some patients, TCRbeta diversity was high at day 60 because of recipient T cells and thymic progenitors that survived. T-cell counts and diversity were attributed mostly to newly produced T cells one year after transplant. Reports say that about two months after transplant, the alpha-beta T cells came out of several hundred graft clones that had expanded.

This clonotype was detected ten times or more. Its antigen is unidentified. Sequenced here: PBMCs, sampled before TCRalphabeta/CD19-depleted stem cell transplant. The TCR comes from a girl under three years old with combined immunodeficiency, due to receive a stem cell transplant. V usage is TRBV29-1 and J usage is TRBJ2-3, with 12 bases fitting TRBD2. The CDR3 reads CSVGLAGAWTDTQYF. CDR3 sequence (DNA): TGCAGCGTTGGACTAGCGGGAGCATGGACAGATACGCAGTATTTT.